This T cell receptor beta chain derives from a study of beta chain features in type 1 diabetes. The authors reverse transcribed all of the isolated RNA, so sequencing captured expressed TCRB transcripts. The table came from immunoSEQ multiplex PCR; TCRdb's copy has only in-frame clones and leaves some out. Here the sample spans about 650,000 clones, roughly 12% being singletons. This clone was seen a handful of times. The antigen remains undetermined. The V end lost 1 base, the J end lost 6 bases, and 10 bases lay between the germline ends. CDR3 size: 13 residues. Germline V gene data show CDR1 as GTSNPN and CDR2 as SVGIG (reference sequence). The study's findings and limits: Among patients with Type 1 diabetes, TCRB CDR3s were moderately but significantly shorter in every one of the four CD4+ subsets. Comparison showed that naive, central memory and Treg TCRB repertoires appeared more similar among patients than among healthy donors. At VDJ recombination sites, type 1 diabetes patients had fewer insertions and more deleted nucleotides.

Cell sorting via CD45RO/CCR7/CD25/CD127/CD95/CD27 was performed to obtain CD4+ naive, central memory, regulatory and stem cell-like memory cells. This rearrangement joins TRBV30 to TRBJ1-5; a weak D match, TRBD1 (5 bases). The specimen sequenced was naive CD4+ T cells from blood. The sequence derives from a man aged 30 to 45 with type 1 diabetes. The DNA of the CDR3 is TGTGCCTGGAGTGCCAGGGAAGGTCAGCCCCAGCATTTT. This sequence encodes CAWSAREGQPQHF.